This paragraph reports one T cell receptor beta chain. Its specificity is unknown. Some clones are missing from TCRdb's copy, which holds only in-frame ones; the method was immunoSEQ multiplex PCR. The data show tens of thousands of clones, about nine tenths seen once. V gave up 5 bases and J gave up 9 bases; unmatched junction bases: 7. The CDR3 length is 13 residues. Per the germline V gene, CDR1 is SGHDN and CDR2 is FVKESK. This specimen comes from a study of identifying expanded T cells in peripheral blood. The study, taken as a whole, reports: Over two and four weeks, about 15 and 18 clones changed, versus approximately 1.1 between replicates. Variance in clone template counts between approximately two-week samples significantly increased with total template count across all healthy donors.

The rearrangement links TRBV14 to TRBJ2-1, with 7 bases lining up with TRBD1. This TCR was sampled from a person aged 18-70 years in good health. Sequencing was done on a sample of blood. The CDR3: CASSFDRVGEQFF. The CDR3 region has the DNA TGTGCCAGCAGCTTTGACAGGGTTGGTGAGCAGTTCTTC.